Shown below are 25 T cell receptor beta chains from a single sample sequenced in a study of T cells in Graves' hyperthyroidism and ophthalmopathy. RNA transcripts gave rise to amplified TCR beta CDR3 regions. The study used the HTBI primer set for a first-round RT-PCR of the TCR CDR3. One entry per CDR3 protein results from TCRdb running MiXCR on the multiplex PCR reads. The sample consists of about 560,000 distinct CDR3 sequences, 16% of them appearing once. Material for sequencing was blood. The receptor source for this set is a woman younger than 35 with Graves' hyperthyroidism.

This clonotype was counted a single time. A clone one base away is much larger, so this may be a read error. The chain has TRBV20-1 and TRBJ2-1; 11 nucleotides match TRBD2. Germline CDR1 is DFQATT and CDR2 is SNEGSKA (reference sequence). V was pared by 1 base and J by 10 bases, with 9 bases of the junction left unmatched. This CDR3 has 15 amino acids. This CDR3 is CSARGGTSGAYEQFF. Written as DNA, the CDR3 is TGCAGTGCTAGAGGAGGGACTAGCGGTGCCTACGAGCAGTTCTTC.

The V gene is TRBV6-2 or TRBV6-3, the J gene TRBJ2-1, with D possibly matching TRBD2 (7 bases). CDR1 is MNHEY, CDR2 SVGEGT, per germline. V shed 8 bases and J shed 5 bases, with 10 bases lying between them. The CDR3 runs to 12 residues. The CDR3 reads CASGRGDNEQFF. The CDR3 DNA is TGTGCCAGCGGGAGGGGGGACAATGAGCAGTTCTTC.

The chain has TRBV28 and TRBJ2-3; D not resolved. Germline-derived CDR1 and CDR2 are MDHEN and SYDVKM. This CDR3 is 11 amino acids long. The V end lost 8 bases, the J end lost 4 bases, and 7 bases lay between the germline ends. The CDR3 nucleotides read TGTGCCAGCGGTTGGGCAGATACGCAGTATTTT. Amino acids: CASGWADTQYF.

The J gene is TRBJ2-3, the V gene TRBV6-4, with TRBD2 as a possible D gene (5 bases). The CDR3 runs 14 residues. Deletions cut 4 bases from V and 0 bases from J, with 8 bases between. Germline values: CDR1 MRHNA, CDR2 SNTAGT. CDR3 amino acids: CASSVGGSTDTQYF. In nucleotides, the CDR3 is TGTGCCAGCAGTGTTGGCGGGAGCACAGATACGCAGTATTTT.

The table lists this clonotype with a few counts. This rearrangement joins TRBV12-3 or TRBV12-4 to TRBJ1-3; D not certain. The CDR3 totals 13 residues. V was shortened by 5 bases and J by 0 bases, with 5 bases between the two germline ends. CDR3 nucleotide sequence: TGTGCCAGCAGTGTATCCTCTGGAAACACCATATATTTT. Residues: CASSVSSGNTIYF.

This clonotype was seen at least ten times. The chain uses TRBV7-2 and TRBJ2-5; 7 bases align to TRBD1. This CDR3 is built from 14 residues. The germline gives CDR1 SGHTA, CDR2 FQGNSA. J gave up 3 bases and V 5 bases, and 6 bases lay outside the gene matches. CDR3 nucleotide sequence: TGTGCCAGCAGCCGCGACAGGGATGAAGAGACCCAGTACTTC. Amino acids: CASSRDRDEETQYF.

V gene TRBV20-1 combines with J gene TRBJ1-2; 12 bases fit TRBD1. In germline, CDR1 is DFQATT, CDR2 SNEGSKA (reference sequence). This CDR3 spans 14 amino acids. V was clipped by 3 bases and J by 7 bases; unmatched bases: 6. The CDR3 nucleotides are TGCAGTGCTAGTGAGGGACAGGGGGCTGGTGGCTACACCTTC. This translates into CSASEGQGAGGYTF.

This clonotype occurred many times. CDR3 sequence: CASSLVKGTDTQYF. Written as DNA, the CDR3 is TGTGCCAGCAGCTTAGTAAAGGGAACAGATACGCAGTATTTT. The chain couples TRBV7-2 to TRBJ2-3; the D is unclear. Germline CDR1 SGHTA, CDR2 FQGNSA. Trimming shortened V by 1 base and J by 3 bases, and 8 bases separated the two germline ends. This CDR3 contains 14 residues. Combining the CDR3 with reference TRBV7-2 and TRBJ2-3 gives the whole variable domain GAGVSQSPSNKVTEKGKDVELRCDPISGHTALYWYRQSLGQGLEFLIYFQGNSAPDKSGLPSDRFSAERTGGSVSTLTIQRTQQEDSAVYLCASSLVKGTDTQYFGPGTRLTVL.

This clonotype was seen more than once but under ten times. The genes are TRBV20-1 and TRBJ2-5; 12 bases match TRBD2. Per germline, CDR1 DFQATT and CDR2 SNEGSKA (reference sequence). The V segment lost 6 bases and the J segment 4 bases; nucleotides outside the gene matches: 21. The CDR3 spans 19 residues. The DNA for the CDR3 is TGCAGTGCCCACCGACTAGGTGGGCTAGCGGGGGGGCCAGTAGAGACCCAGTACTTC. It yields the protein CSAHRLGGLAGGPVETQYF.

This clonotype came up many times. The rearrangement joins TRBV2 to TRBJ2-3; D unresolved. Trimming took 6 bases from V and 2 from J, leaving 6 bases between them. This CDR3 contains 12 residues. Germline CDR1 SNHLY, CDR2 FYNNEI. The CDR3 is CASSENTDTQYF. The CDR3, as DNA: TGTGCCAGCAGCGAAAACACAGATACGCAGTATTTT.

This clonotype was counted at least ten times. The chain employs TRBV4-3 and TRBJ1-5; no clear D gene. The CDR3 covers 14 residues. Germline assignment: CDR1 LGHNA and CDR2 YSLEER. V dropped 0 bases and J dropped 11 bases, with 14 bases sitting between them. DNA of the CDR3: TGCGCCAGCAGCCAAGAAGTCTCGGCGGTAGCCCAGCATTTT. Translating gives CASSQEVSAVAQHF.

This clonotype was seen repeatedly, ten times or more. This rearrangement joins TRBV10-3 to TRBJ2-7; 9 nucleotides match TRBD1. The CDR3 sequence is 14 residues long. Per the germline V gene, CDR1 is ENHRY and CDR2 is SYGVKD. V lost 7 bases to trimming and J lost 2 bases; unmatched junction nucleotides: 6. The CDR3 coding sequence is TGTGCCATCACCCCCGGACAGGGGACCTACGAGCAGTACTTC. Translating gives CAITPGQGTYEQYF.

The table lists this clonotype with many counts. The gene calls are TRBV30 and TRBJ1-3, with D unclear. V gave up 0 bases and J gave up 2 bases, with 5 bases separating them. The CDR3 loop spans 13 amino acids. In germline, CDR1 is GTSNPN, CDR2 SVGIG (reference sequence). This CDR3 is CAWSVGAGNTIYF. CDR3 DNA: TGTGCCTGGAGTGTCGGGGCTGGAAACACCATATATTTT. Variable domain in full (rest from reference TRBV30 and TRBJ1-3): SQTIHQWPATLVQPVGSPLSLECTVEGTSNPNLYWYRQAAGRGLQLLFYSVGIGQISSEVPQNLSASRPQDRQFILSSKKLLLSDSGFYLCAWSVGAGNTIYFGEGSWLTVV.

This clonotype has at least ten counts. This sequence joins TRBV2 and TRBJ2-3, with unresolved D. Deletions cut 7 bases from V and 4 bases from J, with 18 bases between. The CDR3 runs 15 residues. Per the germline V gene, CDR1 is SNHLY and CDR2 is FYNNEI. CDR3 residues: CASTRLPSGADTQYF. In DNA form, the CDR3 reads TGTGCCAGCACCAGACTCCCTTCTGGGGCAGATACGCAGTATTTT.

V is TRBV4-2 and J is TRBJ2-7; TRBD1 or TRBD2 may be the D gene (5 bases each). The V end was cut by 2 bases, the J end by 5 bases, with 22 bases between. Germline-derived CDR1 and CDR2 are LGHNA and YNFKEQ. The CDR3 spans 17 residues. CDR3 sequence reads: CASSQSPRGASDDEQYF. CDR3 nucleotide sequence: TGTGCCAGCAGCCAATCCCCGAGGGGCGCCAGTGACGACGAGCAGTACTTC.

This clonotype showed up just a few times. CDR3 nucleotides: TGTGCCAGCAGGGGGACTAGCGGACGAGCGACCTACGAGCAGTACTTC. It encodes CASRGTSGRATYEQYF. This rearrangement joins TRBV27 to TRBJ2-7; 11 nucleotides line up with TRBD2. The V segment lost 6 bases and the J segment 2 bases; nucleotides outside the gene matches: 9. Germline CDR1 MNHEY, CDR2 SMNVEV (reference sequence). This CDR3 has 16 residues.

This clonotype has a count of ten or more. The CDR3 region has the DNA TGTGCCAGCAGTCTCACCGGGACCCCTGATGTGGCTAACTATGGCTACACCTTC. Translation gives CASSLTGTPDVANYGYTF. The V and J genes are TRBV12-3 or TRBV12-4 and TRBJ1-2, with D tentatively TRBD1 (5 bases). The CDR3 spans 18 residues. The ends were cut back, 5 bases at V and 0 bases at J, with 22 bases in the middle.

The J gene is TRBJ2-5, the V gene TRBV12-3 or TRBV12-4, with 8 bases that match TRBD2. The CDR3 runs to 16 residues. J was trimmed by 0 bases and V by 5 bases; bases with no gene match: 8. CDR3 in amino acids: CASSPGTRSYQETQYF. Written as DNA, the CDR3 is TGTGCCAGCAGTCCCGGGACTAGAAGTTACCAAGAGACCCAGTACTTC.

The sample holds many counts of this clonotype. The V gene is TRBV6-1, the J gene TRBJ2-7, with D tentatively TRBD1 (6 bases). V lost 4 bases to trimming and J lost 3 bases, with 13 bases between them. The CDR3 sequence is 14 residues long. Germline V gene sequence: CDR1 MNHNS, CDR2 SASEGT. As DNA, the CDR3 is TGTGCCAGCAGTGTCCGGGACATAAACTACGAGCAGTACTTC. Residues: CASSVRDINYEQYF.

This clonotype was counted many times. The chain is built from TRBV12-3 or TRBV12-4 and TRBJ2-5; D remains unclear. CDR3 length: 14 residues. V lost 3 bases to trimming and J lost 4 bases, with 12 bases between them. CDR3 amino acids: CASSFSASLETQYF. The DNA of the CDR3 is TGTGCCAGCAGTTTTTCGGCTAGTTTAGAGACCCAGTACTTC.

This clonotype showed up just a few times. V and J are TRBV5-6 and TRBJ1-4; D gene ambiguous. Trimming pared 1 base from V and 0 bases from J, leaving 7 bases between. Germline V gene sequence: CDR1 SGHDT, CDR2 YYEEEE. The CDR3 runs to 15 residues. The CDR3: CASSLNGATNEKLFF. CDR3 coding DNA: TGTGCCAGCAGCTTGAATGGCGCAACTAATGAAAAACTGTTTTTT.

This clonotype was found many times. The rearrangement uses TRBV12-3 or TRBV12-4 and TRBJ2-3; D uncertain. The CDR3 contains 14 residues. V was pared by 0 bases and J by 8 bases, with 12 bases between. CDR3 DNA sequence: TGTGCCAGCAGTTTAGCGAGTTTCGGCAGTACGCAGTATTTT. Residues: CASSLASFGSTQYF.

This clonotype was picked up many times. The gene calls are TRBV18 and TRBJ1-1; tentatively, D is TRBD1 (5 bases). The V gene's germline CDR1 is KGHSH and CDR2 LQKENI. The CDR3 loop spans 13 amino acids. V shed 3 bases and J shed 7 bases, with 12 bases lying between them. CDR3 nucleotides: TGTGCCAGCTCACCCGGAGGGGCGTTTGAAGCTTTCTTT. It encodes CASSPGGAFEAFF.

This clonotype was counted at least ten times. The chain employs TRBV20-1 and TRBJ2-1; unclear D gene. From germline, CDR1 is DFQATT and CDR2 SNEGSKA (reference sequence). The V and J ends lost 3 bases and 6 bases respectively, with 12 bases between them. This CDR3 is 13 amino acids long. In DNA, the CDR3 is TGCAGTGCTAGCGGGCGGATGAGCAATGAGCAGTTCTTC. It yields the protein CSASGRMSNEQFF.

The table lists this clonotype with many counts. The chain couples TRBV6-1 to TRBJ1-2; a weak D match, TRBD1 (5 bases). The V gene's germline CDR1 is MNHNS and CDR2 SASEGT. This CDR3 comprises 14 residues. Trimming cost V 7 bases and J 4 bases, with 16 bases left between them. The CDR3 protein is CASILRGSFYGYTF. CDR3 nucleotide sequence: TGTGCCAGCATCCTCCGGGGGTCCTTCTATGGCTACACCTTC.